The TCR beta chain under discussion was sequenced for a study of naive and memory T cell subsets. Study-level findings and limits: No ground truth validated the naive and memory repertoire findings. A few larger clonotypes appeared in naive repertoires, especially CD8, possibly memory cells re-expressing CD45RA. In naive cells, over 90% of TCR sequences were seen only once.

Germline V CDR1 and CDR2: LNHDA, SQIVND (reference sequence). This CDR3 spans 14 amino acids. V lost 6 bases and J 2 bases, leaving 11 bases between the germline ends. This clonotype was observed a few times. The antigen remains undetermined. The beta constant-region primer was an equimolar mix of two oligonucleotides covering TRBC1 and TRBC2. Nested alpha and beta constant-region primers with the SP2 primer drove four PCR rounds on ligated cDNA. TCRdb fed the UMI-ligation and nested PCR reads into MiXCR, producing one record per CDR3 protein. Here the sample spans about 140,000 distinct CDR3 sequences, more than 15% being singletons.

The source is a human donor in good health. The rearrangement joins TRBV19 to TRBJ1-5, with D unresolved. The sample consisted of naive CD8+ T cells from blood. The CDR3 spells CASSPSRGNQPQHF. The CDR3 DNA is TGTGCCAGTAGCCCTTCAAGGGGCAATCAGCCCCAGCATTTT.